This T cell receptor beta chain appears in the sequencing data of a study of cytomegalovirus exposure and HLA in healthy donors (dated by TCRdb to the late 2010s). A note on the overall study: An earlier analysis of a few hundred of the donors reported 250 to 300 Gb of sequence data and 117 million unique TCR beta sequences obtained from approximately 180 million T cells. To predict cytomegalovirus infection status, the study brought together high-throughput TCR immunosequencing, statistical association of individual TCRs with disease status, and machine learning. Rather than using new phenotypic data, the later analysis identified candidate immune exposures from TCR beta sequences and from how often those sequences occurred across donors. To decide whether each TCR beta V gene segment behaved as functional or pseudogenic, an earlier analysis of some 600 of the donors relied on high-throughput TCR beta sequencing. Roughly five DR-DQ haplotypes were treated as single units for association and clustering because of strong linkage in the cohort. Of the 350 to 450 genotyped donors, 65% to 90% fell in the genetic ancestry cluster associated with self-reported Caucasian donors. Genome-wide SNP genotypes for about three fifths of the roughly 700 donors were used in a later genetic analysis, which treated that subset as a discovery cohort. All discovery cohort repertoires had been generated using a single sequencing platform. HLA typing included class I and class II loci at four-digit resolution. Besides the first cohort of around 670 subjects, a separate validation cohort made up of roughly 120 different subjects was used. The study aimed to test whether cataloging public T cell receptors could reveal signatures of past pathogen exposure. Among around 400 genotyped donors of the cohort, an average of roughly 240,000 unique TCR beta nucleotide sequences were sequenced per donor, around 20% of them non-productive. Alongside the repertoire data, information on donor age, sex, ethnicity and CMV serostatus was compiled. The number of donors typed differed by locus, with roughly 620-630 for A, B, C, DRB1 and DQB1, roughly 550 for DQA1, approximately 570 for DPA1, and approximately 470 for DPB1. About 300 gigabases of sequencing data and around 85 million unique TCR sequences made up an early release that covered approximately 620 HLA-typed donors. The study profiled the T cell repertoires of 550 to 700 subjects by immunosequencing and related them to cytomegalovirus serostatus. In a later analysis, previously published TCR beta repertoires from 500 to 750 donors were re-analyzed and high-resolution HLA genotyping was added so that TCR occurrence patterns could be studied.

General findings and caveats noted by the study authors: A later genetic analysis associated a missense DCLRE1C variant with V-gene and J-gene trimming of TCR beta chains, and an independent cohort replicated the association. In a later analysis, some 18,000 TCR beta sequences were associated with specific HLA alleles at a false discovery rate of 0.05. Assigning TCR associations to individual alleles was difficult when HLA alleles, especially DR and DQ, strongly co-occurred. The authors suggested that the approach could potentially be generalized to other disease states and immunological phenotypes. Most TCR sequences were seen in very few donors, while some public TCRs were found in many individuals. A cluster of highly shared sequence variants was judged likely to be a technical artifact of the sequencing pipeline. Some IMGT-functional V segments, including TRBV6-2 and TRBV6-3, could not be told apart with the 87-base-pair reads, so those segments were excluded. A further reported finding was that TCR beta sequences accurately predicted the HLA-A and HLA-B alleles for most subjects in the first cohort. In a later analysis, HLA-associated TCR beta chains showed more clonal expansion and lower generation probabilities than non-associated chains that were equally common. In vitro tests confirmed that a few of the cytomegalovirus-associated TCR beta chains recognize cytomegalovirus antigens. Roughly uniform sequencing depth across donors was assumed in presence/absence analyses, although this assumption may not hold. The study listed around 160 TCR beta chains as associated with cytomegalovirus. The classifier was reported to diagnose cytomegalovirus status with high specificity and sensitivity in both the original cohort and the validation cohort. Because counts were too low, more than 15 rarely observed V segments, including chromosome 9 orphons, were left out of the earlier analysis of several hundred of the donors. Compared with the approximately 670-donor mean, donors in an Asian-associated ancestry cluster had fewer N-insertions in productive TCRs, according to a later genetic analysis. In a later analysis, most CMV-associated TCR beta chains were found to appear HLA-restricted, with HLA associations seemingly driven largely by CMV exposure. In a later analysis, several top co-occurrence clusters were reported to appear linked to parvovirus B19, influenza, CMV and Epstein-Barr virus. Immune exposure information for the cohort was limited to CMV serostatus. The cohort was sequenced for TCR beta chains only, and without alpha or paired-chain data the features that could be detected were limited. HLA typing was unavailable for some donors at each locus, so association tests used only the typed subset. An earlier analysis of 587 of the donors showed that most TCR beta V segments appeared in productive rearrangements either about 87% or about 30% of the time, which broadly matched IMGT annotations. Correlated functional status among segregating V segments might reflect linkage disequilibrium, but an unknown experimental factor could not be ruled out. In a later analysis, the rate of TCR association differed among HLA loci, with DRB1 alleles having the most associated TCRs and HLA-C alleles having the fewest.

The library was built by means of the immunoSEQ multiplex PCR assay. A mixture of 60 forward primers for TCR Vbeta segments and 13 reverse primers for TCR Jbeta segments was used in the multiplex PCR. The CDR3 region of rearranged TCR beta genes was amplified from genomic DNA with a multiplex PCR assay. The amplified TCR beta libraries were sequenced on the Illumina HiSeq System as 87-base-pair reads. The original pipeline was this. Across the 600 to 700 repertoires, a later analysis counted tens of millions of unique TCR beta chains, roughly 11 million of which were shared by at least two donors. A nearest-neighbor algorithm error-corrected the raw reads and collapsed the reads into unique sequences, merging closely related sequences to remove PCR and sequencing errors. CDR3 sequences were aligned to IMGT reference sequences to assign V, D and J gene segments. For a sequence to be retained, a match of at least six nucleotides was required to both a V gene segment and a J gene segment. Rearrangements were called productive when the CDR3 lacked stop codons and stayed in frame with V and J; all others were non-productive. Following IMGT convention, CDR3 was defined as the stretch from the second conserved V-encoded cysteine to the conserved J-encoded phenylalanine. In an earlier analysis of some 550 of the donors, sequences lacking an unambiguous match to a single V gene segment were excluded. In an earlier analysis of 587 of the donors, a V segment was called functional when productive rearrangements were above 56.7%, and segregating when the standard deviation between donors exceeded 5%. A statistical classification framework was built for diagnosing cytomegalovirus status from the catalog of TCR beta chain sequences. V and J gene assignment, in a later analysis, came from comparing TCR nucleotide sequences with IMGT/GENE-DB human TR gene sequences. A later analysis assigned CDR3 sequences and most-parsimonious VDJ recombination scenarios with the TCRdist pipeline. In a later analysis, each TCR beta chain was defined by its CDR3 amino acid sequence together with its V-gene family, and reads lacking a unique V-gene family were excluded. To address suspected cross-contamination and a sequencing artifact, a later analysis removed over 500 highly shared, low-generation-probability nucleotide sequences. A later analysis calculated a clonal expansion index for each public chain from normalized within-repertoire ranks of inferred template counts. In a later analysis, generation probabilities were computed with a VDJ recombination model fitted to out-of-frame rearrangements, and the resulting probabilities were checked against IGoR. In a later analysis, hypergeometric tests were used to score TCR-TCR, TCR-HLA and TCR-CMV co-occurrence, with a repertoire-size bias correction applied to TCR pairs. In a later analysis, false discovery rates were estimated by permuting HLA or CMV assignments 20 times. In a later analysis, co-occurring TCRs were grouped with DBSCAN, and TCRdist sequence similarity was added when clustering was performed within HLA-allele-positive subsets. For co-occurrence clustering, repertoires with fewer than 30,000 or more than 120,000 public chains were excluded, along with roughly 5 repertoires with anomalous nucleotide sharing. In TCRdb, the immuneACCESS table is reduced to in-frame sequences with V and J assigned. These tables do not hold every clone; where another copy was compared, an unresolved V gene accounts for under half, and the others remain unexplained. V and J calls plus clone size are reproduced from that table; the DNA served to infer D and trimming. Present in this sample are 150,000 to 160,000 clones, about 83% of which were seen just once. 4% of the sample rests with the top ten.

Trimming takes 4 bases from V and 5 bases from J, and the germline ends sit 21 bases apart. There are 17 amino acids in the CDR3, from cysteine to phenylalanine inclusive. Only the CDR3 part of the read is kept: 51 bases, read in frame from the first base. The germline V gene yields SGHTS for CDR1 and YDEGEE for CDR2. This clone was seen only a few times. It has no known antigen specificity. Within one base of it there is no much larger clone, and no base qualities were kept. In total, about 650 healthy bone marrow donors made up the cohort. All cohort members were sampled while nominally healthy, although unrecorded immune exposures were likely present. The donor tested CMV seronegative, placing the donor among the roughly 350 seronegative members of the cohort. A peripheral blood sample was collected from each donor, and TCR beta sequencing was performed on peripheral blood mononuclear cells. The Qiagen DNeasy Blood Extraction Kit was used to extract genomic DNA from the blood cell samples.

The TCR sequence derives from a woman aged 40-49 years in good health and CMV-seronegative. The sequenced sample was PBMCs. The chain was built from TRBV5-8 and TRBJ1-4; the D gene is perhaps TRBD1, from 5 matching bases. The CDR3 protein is CASSLHQGPGLNEKLFF. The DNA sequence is TGTGCCAGCAGCCTCCACCAAGGCCCAGGGTTGAATGAAAAACTGTTTTTT. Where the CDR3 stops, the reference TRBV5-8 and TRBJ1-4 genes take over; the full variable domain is EAGVTQSPTHLIKTRGQQATLRCSPISGHTSVYWYQQALGLGLQFLLWYDEGEERNRGNFPPRFSGRQFPNYSSELNVNALELEDSALYLCASSLHQGPGLNEKLFFGSGTQLSVL.